The T cell receptor (beta chain) under discussion was sequenced for a study of OX40 agonist ivuxolimab in advanced cancers. Study as a whole: Of the patients, three showed partial responses, one with hepatocellular carcinoma and two with cutaneous melanoma. Points from the study as a whole: Patients with a partial response at 0.1-3.0 mg/kg had among the lowest clonal expansion. CD4+ and CD8+ T cells in blood underwent clonal expansion by week 6 at 0.1 to 3.0 mg/kg.

Autoimmune disease history or systemic immunosuppression led to patient exclusion. In the case of this clone: The antigen is not known.

This CDR3 spans 10 amino acids. Germline values: CDR1 SNHLY, CDR2 FYNNEI. Trimming stripped 8 bases from V and 7 bases from J, with 7 bases between. This table comes from immunoSEQ multiplex PCR, and its TCRdb copy is limited to in-frame clones, with some not included. The profile covers about 20,000 clones, with approximately 81% appearing a single time and roughly 24% taken by the ten largest. The TCR originated in an adult with an advanced solid tumor such as melanoma, head and neck, liver or kidney cancer. The rearrangement uses TRBV2 and TRBJ2-3, with D unresolved. Material: CD4+ or CD8+ T cells sorted from blood, obtained in a trial of the OX40 agonist ivuxolimab. CDR3 sequence (DNA): TGTGCCAGCGGAAGAAATACGCAGTATTTT. It encodes CASGRNTQYF.